This T cell receptor beta chain came from a study of blood T cell repertoires in COVID-19. In the study overall: COVID-19 samples collected from the United States, Italy and Spain covered acute and convalescent phases.

Participants were placed into cohorts based on the clinical history they reported. Original handling: By means of reference gene primer amplification, nucleated cell counts were estimated. Only in-frame clones appear in the TCRdb table, and some are missing; sequencing was by immunoSEQ multiplex PCR. That table gives V, J and clone size, and the DNA gave D and trimming. The table shows 360,000 or so clones, with roughly 87% occurring only once. This CDR3 comprises 15 residues. V lost 3 bases and J lost 1; bases outside the gene matches: 5. The germline gives CDR1 KGHSH, CDR2 LQKENI. J is TRBJ2-5 and V is TRBV18, with TRBD1 matching 7 bases. The sample was PBMCs or T cells enriched from blood (not recorded which). This receptor was identified in a woman in her thirties who had recovered from COVID-19. The DNA of the CDR3 is TGTGCCAGCTCACCGACAGGGCTCCCCCAAGAGACCCAGTACTTC. Its protein product is CASSPTGLPQETQYF.